The 2 T cell receptor beta chains below all came from one sample that was sequenced in a study of cytomegalovirus exposure and HLA in healthy donors. Use of 60 Vbeta and 13 Jbeta primers characterized the PCR. Repertoires were generated with immunoSEQ multiplex PCR, while TCRdb's copy carries only in-frame clones and drops some. The table includes roughly 110,000 clones, 67% detected once. Input material: PBMCs. Receptor source: a man in his late teens or twenties in good health and CMV-seropositive.

The V gene is TRBV7-3, the J gene TRBJ2-2; D not certain. Trimming left V 5 bases short and J 3 bases short, with 10 bases between. The CDR3 spans 14 residues. The germline gives CDR1 SGHTA, CDR2 FQGTGA. The CDR3 nucleotides read TGTGCCAGCAGCCATCGCGGAGACACCGGGGAGCTGTTTTTT. It specifies CASSHRGDTGELFF.

This chain links TRBV11-2 with TRBJ2-1; 9 nucleotides align to TRBD2. The CDR3 covers 16 residues. Germline CDR1 reads SGHAT; CDR2 reads FQNNGV. Unmatched junction bases numbered 9, after V lost 5 bases and J lost 4 bases. The CDR3 bases are TGTGCCAGCAGCCCTCTGACTAGCGGCCTTTACAATGAGCAGTTCTTC. This encodes CASSPLTSGLYNEQFF.